This is a list of T cell receptor beta chains from one sample in a study of blood T cell repertoires in COVID-19. Method: immunoSEQ multiplex PCR; TCRdb's copy keeps in-frame clones and lacks some. The sample lists some 100,000 clones, more than 80% occurring once. Sequenced material: peripheral blood. These receptor sequences come from a human donor in a cohort sampled during active COVID-19. The CDR3 runs from the conserved cysteine through the conserved F or W. Fields, in order: D gene, J gene, V gene, CDR3 DNA, CDR3 protein. D genes are given only for firm matches.

TRBD2 | TRBJ2-7 | TRBV4-3 | TGCGCCAGCAGCCAAGGCGGGAGGGGTTACGAGCAGTACTTC | CASSQGGRGYEQYF
TRBD2 | TRBJ2-5 | TRBV6-1 | TGTGCCAGCAGTGATAGGACTAGCGGGGGCCAAGAGACCCAGTACTTC | CASSDRTSGGQETQYF
NA | TRBJ1-4 | TRBV7-6 | TGTGCCAGCAGCTTATCCCAGGGGATAGCTAATGAAAAACTGTTTTTT | CASSLSQGIANEKLFF
NA | TRBJ1-2 | TRBV7-2 | TGTGCCAGCAGCGCAGAACAGGGTAACTATGGCTACACCTTC | CASSAEQGNYGYTF
TRBD1 | TRBJ1-6 | TRBV7-6 | TGTGCCAGCAGCCTTAATACAGGGGGCGCTTCACCCCTCCACTTT | CASSLNTGGASPLHF
NA | TRBJ2-7 | TRBV4-3 | TGCGCCAGCAGCCAAGACTGGGACACTACCTACGAGCAGTACTTC | CASSQDWDTTYEQYF
NA | TRBJ1-6 | TRBV14 | TGTGCCAGCAGCCAAGGAGGGAGCTCCTATAATTCACCCCTCCACTTT | CASSQGGSSYNSPLHF
NA | TRBJ1-1 | TRBV19 | TGTGCCAGTAAGGGGCGGGACCTTAAGAACACTGAAGCTTTCTTT | CASKGRDLKNTEAFF
NA | TRBJ2-7 | TRBV5-1 | TGCGCCACCCAGGGCGAGAACTCCTACGAGCAGTACTTC | CATQGENSYEQYF
NA | TRBJ2-7 | TRBV7-2 | TGTGCCAGCAGCCCGCAGCGGTACGAGCAGTACTTC | CASSPQRYEQYF
TRBD2 | TRBJ2-1 | TRBV5-4 | TGTGCCAGCAGCCCACTAGCGGGAGGCCGAAATGAGCAGTTCTTC | CASSPLAGGRNEQFF
NA | TRBJ1-5 | TRBV15 | TGTGCCACCAGCAGGCGGACAGCCGGTTTCAATCAGCCCCAGCATTTT | CATSRRTAGFNQPQHF
NA | TRBJ1-5 | TRBV6-6 | TGTGCCAGCAGTTACGGCAGGGCCGACGGCAATCAGCCCCAGCATTTT | CASSYGRADGNQPQHF
NA | TRBJ2-5 | TRBV9 | TGTGCCAGCAGCTTGGGGGGAAGACAAGAGACCCAGTACTTC | CASSLGGRQETQYF
NA | TRBJ2-1 | TRBV7-2 | TGTGCCAGCAGCTTAACGGGAGTCTCTGAGCAGTTCTTC | CASSLTGVSEQFF
NA | TRBJ1-2 | TRBV14 | TGTGCCAGCAGCCAAGATTGGGCTGGCTACACCTTC | CASSQDWAGYTF
TRBD1 | TRBJ2-7 | TRBV6-5 | TGTGCCAGCTCTAGGCGCGGACAGGTCGCTTACGAGCAGTACTTC | CASSRRGQVAYEQYF